This entry lists 30 T cell receptor beta chains sequenced from one sample in a study of CD4+ T cells in melanoma. Generated by immunoSEQ multiplex PCR, the TCRdb table keeps only in-frame clones and is missing some. In the table there are about 50,000 clones, 80% to 90% of which are singletons. The sequenced sample was peripheral blood. The source is a human donor with melanoma.

This chain links TRBV28 with TRBJ1-6, with a weak D call TRBD1 (6 bases). CDR1 and CDR2 from the germline V gene are MDHEN and SYDVKM. The CDR3 runs 15 residues. Trimming took 6 bases from V and 8 from J, leaving 17 bases between them. As DNA, the CDR3 is TGTGCCAGCAGCGTGGGTCAACAGGGATATTCACCCCTCCACTTT. It is translated as CASSVGQQGYSPLHF.

In DNA form, the CDR3 reads TGTGCCAGCAGCCAAGGGGGGACAGCCAAAAACATTCAGTACTTC. Protein: CASSQGGTAKNIQYF. This chain links TRBV4-2 with TRBJ2-4; either TRBD1 or TRBD2 may supply D (5 bases each). Trimming cost V 1 base and J 0 bases, with 7 bases left between them. The CDR3 is 15 residues long. Germline CDR1 LGHNA, CDR2 YNFKEQ.

The rearrangement joins TRBV6-5 to TRBJ2-7, with 7 positions matching TRBD1. This CDR3 is built from 15 residues. Per the germline V gene, CDR1 is MNHEY and CDR2 is SVGAGI. Trimming removed 3 bases from V and 3 bases from J; junction bases left unmatched: 8. CDR3 sequence: CASSYSGTAIYEQYF. The DNA of the CDR3 is TGTGCCAGCAGTTATTCCGGGACAGCGATCTACGAGCAGTACTTC.

This sequence joins TRBV7-2 and TRBJ2-5; 8 bases fit TRBD1. The end of the DNA is better explained by TRBJ2-7, so the J call may be wrong. Germline assignment: CDR1 SGHTA and CDR2 FQGNSA. This CDR3 comprises 15 residues. This CDR3 reads CASSPTPDRAIEQYF. The CDR3 DNA is TGTGCCAGCAGCCCGACCCCGGACAGGGCAATCGAGCAGTACTTC.

This clone was seen a few times. V usage is TRBV4-1 and J usage is TRBJ2-2; TRBD2 is a possible D gene (5 bases). Trimming removed 1 base from V and 9 bases from J, with 9 bases in between. The CDR3 is 13 amino acids. Germline CDR1 reads MGHRA; CDR2 reads YSYEKL. The CDR3 region is CASSQGWRRELFF. For the CDR3, the DNA is TGCGCCAGCAGCCAAGGATGGAGGAGGGAGCTGTTTTTT.

Here the CDR3 reads CASSFLLRQGARQETQYF. In nucleotides, the CDR3 is TGTGCCAGCAGTTTTCTTCTACGACAGGGGGCCCGACAAGAGACCCAGTACTTC. This chain links TRBV28 with TRBJ2-5; 10 nucleotides match TRBD1. Losses at the gene ends were 3 bases for V and 2 bases for J; bases not matched to a gene: 12. The length of the CDR3 is 18 residues. Germline lookup yields CDR1 MDHEN and CDR2 SYDVKM.

The CDR3 DNA reads TGTGCCAGTACCGACACTTTCTCTGGAAACACCATATATTTT. It is translated as CASTDTFSGNTIYF. The chain couples TRBV6-1 to TRBJ1-3; D unresolved. The V end was cut by 9 bases, the J end by 0 bases, with 12 bases between. The CDR3 sequence is 14 residues long. Germline-derived CDR1 and CDR2 are MNHNS and SASEGT.

The chain is built from TRBV11-2 and TRBJ1-3; D gene uncertain. CDR1 is SGHAT, CDR2 FQNNGV, per germline. This CDR3 has 14 amino acids. The germline V and J ends were trimmed by 6 bases and 1 base, with 10 bases remaining between them. The DNA for the CDR3 is TGTGCCAGCAGGACTACCGGGTCTGGAAACACCATATATTTT. The encoded protein is CASRTTGSGNTIYF. The full variable domain, rest sourced from reference TRBV11-2 and TRBJ1-3, is EAGVAQSPRYKIIEKRQSVAFWCNPISGHATLYWYQQILGQGPKLLIQFQNNGVVDDSQLPKDRFSAERLKGVDSTLKIQPAKLEDSAVYLCASRTTGSGNTIYFGEGSWLTVV.

The chain has TRBV19 and TRBJ2-3, with 10 nucleotides matching TRBD2. The germline V gene encodes CDR1 LNHDA and CDR2 SQIVND (reference sequence). This CDR3 contains 13 residues. Trimming cost V 9 bases and J 3 bases; bases outside gene matches: 3. CDR3 residues: CASKLAGTDTQYF. The CDR3 coding sequence is TGTGCCAGCAAACTAGCGGGGACAGATACGCAGTATTTT.

This rearrangement joins TRBV13 to TRBJ1-1; D is perhaps TRBD1 (6 bases). Trimming stripped 5 bases from V and 3 bases from J, with 10 bases between. Germline assignment: CDR1 PRHDT and CDR2 FYEKMQ (reference sequence). CDR3 size: 13 residues. The CDR3 DNA reads as TGTGCCAGCAGCAACACAGGGTACACTGAAGCTTTCTTT. It encodes CASSNTGYTEAFF.

This chain uses TRBV18 with TRBJ2-7; D is perhaps TRBD1 (6 bases). CDR3 size: 14 residues. Deletions cut 2 bases from V and 6 bases from J, with 14 bases between. Germline V gene lookup returns CDR1 KGHSH and CDR2 LQKENI. Here the CDR3 reads CASSPYREFSEQYF. The DNA for the CDR3 is TGTGCCAGCTCACCATACAGGGAATTTAGCGAGCAGTACTTC. Full variable domain (outside the CDR3, taken from reference TRBV18 and TRBJ2-7): NAGVMQNPRHLVRRRGQEARLRCSPMKGHSHVYWYRQLPEEGLKFMVYLQKENIIDESGMPKERFSAEFPKEGPSILRIQQVVRGDSAAYFCASSPYREFSEQYFGPGTRLTVT.

The chain combines TRBV5-1 with TRBJ2-5; D not resolved. This CDR3 has 16 residues. V dropped 5 bases and J dropped 5 bases, with 22 bases sitting between them. CDR1 and CDR2 (germline): SGHRS, YFSETQ. The CDR3 nucleotides are TGCGCCAGCAGAGGCCCTAATGCAGATGAAGGGGAGACCCAGTACTTC. Translating gives CASRGPNADEGETQYF.

The gene calls are TRBV27 and TRBJ2-7; D may be TRBD2 (7 bases). Trimming left V 5 bases short and J 1 base short, with 12 bases between. The CDR3 runs to 14 residues. Looked up from germline, CDR1 is MNHEY and CDR2 is SMNVEV (reference sequence). CDR3 loop: CASSASGTSYEQYF. CDR3 nucleotides: TGTGCCAGCAGTGCAAGCGGGACATCCTACGAGCAGTACTTC.

The rearrangement links TRBV2 to TRBJ1-1; 7 bases are shared with TRBD1. The CDR3 has 13 amino acids. Trimming cost V 5 bases and J 5 bases; bases outside gene matches: 5. The germline gives CDR1 SNHLY, CDR2 FYNNEI. Here the CDR3 reads CASSQGVVTEAFF. CDR3 in DNA: TGTGCCAGCAGTCAGGGGGTCGTGACTGAAGCTTTCTTT.

The chain combines TRBV21-1 with TRBJ2-3; the table's D call of TRBD1 was not tested on the DNA. TRBV21-1 is classified as a pseudogene. The CDR3 length is 15 residues. Here the CDR3 DNA reads TGTGCCAGCAGCATGGACAGGGCGTTCACAGATACGCAGTATTTT. Translated: CASSMDRAFTDTQYF.

V gene TRBV30 combines with J gene TRBJ2-1; no firm D call. Germline CDR1 reads GTSNPN; CDR2 reads SVGIG (reference sequence). CDR3 length: 13 residues. With 1 base removed from V and 4 bases from J, the gap between germline ends came to 8 bases. The DNA for the CDR3 is TGTGCCTGGAGTGGTATGTCATACAATGAGCAGTTCTTC. It translates to CAWSGMSYNEQFF.

V and J are TRBV14 and TRBJ1-1; D gene ambiguous. The germline gives CDR1 SGHDN, CDR2 FVKESK. Trimming removed 3 bases from V and 1 base from J, with 9 bases in between. This CDR3 region has 14 residues. CDR3: CASSHPYKNTEAFF. CDR3 coding DNA: TGTGCCAGCAGCCACCCCTATAAGAACACTGAAGCTTTCTTT.

The J gene is TRBJ1-2, the V gene TRBV5-8; TRBD1 is a possible D gene (5 bases). V lost 4 bases and J lost 7, with 14 bases in between. The CDR3 extends over 13 amino acids. The germline gives CDR1 SGHTS, CDR2 YDEGEE. The CDR3 reads CASSPWAGTGYTF. The CDR3 bases are TGTGCCAGCAGCCCCTGGGCAGGGACTGGCTACACCTTC.

The chain is built from TRBV4-2 and TRBJ1-3; no clear D gene. This CDR3 contains 15 residues. CDR1 LGHNA and CDR2 YNFKEQ come from the germline V gene. Trimming took 1 base from V and 4 from J, leaving 11 bases between them. The CDR3 loop is CASSQGQVSGNTIYF. The CDR3 bases are TGTGCCAGCAGCCAAGGGCAGGTGTCAGGAAACACCATATATTTT.

The rearrangement uses TRBV18 and TRBJ1-1; no definite D call. Trimming removed 6 bases at V and 4 bases at J, with 9 bases between. This CDR3 comprises 12 residues. Per the germline V gene, CDR1 is KGHSH and CDR2 is LQKENI. This CDR3 reads CASSTGSTEAFF. The CDR3 bases are TGTGCCAGCTCCACTGGCAGCACTGAAGCTTTCTTT.

The CDR3 protein is CASSRTGLSSYEQYF. DNA of the CDR3: TGCGCCAGCAGCCGCACTGGACTAAGCTCCTACGAGCAGTACTTC. V and J are TRBV5-1 and TRBJ2-5, with a weak D call TRBD2 (6 bases). The J call may be incorrect, as the DNA end agrees better with TRBJ2-7. Germline-derived CDR1 and CDR2 are SGHRS and YFSETQ. This CDR3 spans 15 amino acids.

In the case of this clone: In the same sample, other DNA sequences code for this CDR3. The CDR3 coding sequence is TGTGCCAGCAGCCGTAGTCTTGAGCAGTTCTTC. Protein product: CASSRSLEQFF. This sequence joins TRBV11-2 and TRBJ2-1; D is ambiguous. Trimming pared 5 bases from V and 9 bases from J, leaving 8 bases between. Germline V CDR1 and CDR2: SGHAT, FQNNGV. This CDR3 contains 11 residues.

The chain links TRBV5-8 to TRBJ1-1; D gene unclear. With 1 base removed from V and 0 bases from J, the gap between germline ends came to 4 bases. Germline V gives CDR1 SGHTS, CDR2 YDEGEE. The CDR3 totals 13 residues. The chain's CDR3 is CASSLSVNTEAFF. The CDR3 DNA follows: TGTGCCAGCAGCTTGTCAGTGAACACTGAAGCTTTCTTT.

This clone was seen just once. The V and J genes are TRBV18 and TRBJ1-3; D not resolved. Deletions cut 2 bases from V and 4 bases from J, with 9 bases between. The CDR3 has 14 amino acids. CDR1 and CDR2 (germline): KGHSH, LQKENI. The CDR3 DNA follows: TGTGCCAGCTCACCAGGGTACTCGGGAAACACCATATATTTT. Protein: CASSPGYSGNTIYF.

The J gene is TRBJ2-1, the V gene TRBV15, with 11 bases identical to TRBD1. CDR1 and CDR2 from the germline V gene are LNHNV and YYDKDF (reference sequence). The CDR3 extends over 14 amino acids. The V segment lost 3 bases and the J segment 8 bases; nucleotides outside the gene matches: 3. CDR3 DNA: TGTGCCACCAGCAGGGACAGGGGGCGGTATGAGCAGTTCTTC. Encoded protein: CATSRDRGRYEQFF.

The chain recombines TRBV2 with TRBJ1-1; D remains ambiguous. The germline V gene encodes CDR1 SNHLY and CDR2 FYNNEI. V lost 6 bases and J 7 bases, leaving 15 bases between the germline ends. The CDR3 sequence is 13 residues long. The CDR3 loop is CASRPREEGEAFF. The DNA of the CDR3 is TGTGCCAGCAGACCCCGGGAGGAGGGTGAAGCTTTCTTT.

The chain recombines TRBV6-5 with TRBJ1-6; D is uncertain. The CDR3 is 13 residues long. Germline V CDR1 and CDR2: MNHEY, SVGAGI. V lost 2 bases, J lost 12 bases, and 11 bases lay in between. The CDR3 region is CASSYNTGGPLHF. The DNA of the CDR3 is TGTGCCAGCAGTTACAACACCGGAGGACCCCTCCACTTT.

The rearrangement joins TRBV5-1 to TRBJ1-1; 7 bases match TRBD1. The germline V gene has CDR1 SGHRS and CDR2 YFSETQ. The V segment lost 2 bases and the J segment 1 base; nucleotides outside the gene matches: 5. The CDR3 extends over 15 amino acids. CDR3 DNA sequence: TGCGCCAGCAGCTTCGGGACAGCAGGGAACACTGAAGCTTTCTTT. Amino acid sequence: CASSFGTAGNTEAFF.

The gene calls are TRBV5-1 and TRBJ2-7; 11 nucleotides match TRBD1. Per germline, CDR1 SGHRS and CDR2 YFSETQ. This CDR3 is 14 amino acids long. V shed 0 bases and J 5 bases; nucleotides not matched to a gene: 1. CDR3 amino acids: CASSLGDRGNEQYF. The CDR3 DNA sequence: TGCGCCAGCAGCTTGGGGGACAGGGGGAACGAGCAGTACTTC.

The rearrangement uses TRBV29-1 and TRBJ2-2, with D uncertain. Trimming left V 4 bases short and J 4 bases short, with 7 bases between. CDR1 and CDR2 (germline): SQVTM, ANQGSEA. The CDR3 contains 12 residues. CDR3 protein: CSVVGSTGELFF. Written as DNA, the CDR3 is TGCAGCGTTGTCGGCAGCACCGGGGAGCTGTTTTTT.